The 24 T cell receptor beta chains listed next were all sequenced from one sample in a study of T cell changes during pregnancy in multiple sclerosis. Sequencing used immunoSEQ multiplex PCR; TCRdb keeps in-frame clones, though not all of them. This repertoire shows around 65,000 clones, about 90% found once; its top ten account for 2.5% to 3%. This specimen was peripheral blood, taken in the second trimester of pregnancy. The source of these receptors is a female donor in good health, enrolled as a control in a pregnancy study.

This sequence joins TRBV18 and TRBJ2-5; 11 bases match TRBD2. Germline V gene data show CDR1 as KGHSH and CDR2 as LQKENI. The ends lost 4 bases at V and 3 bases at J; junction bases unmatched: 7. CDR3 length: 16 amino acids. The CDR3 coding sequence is TGTGCCAGCTCACGAATTGTACTAGCGGGGGAAGAGACCCAGTACTTC. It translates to CASSRIVLAGEETQYF.

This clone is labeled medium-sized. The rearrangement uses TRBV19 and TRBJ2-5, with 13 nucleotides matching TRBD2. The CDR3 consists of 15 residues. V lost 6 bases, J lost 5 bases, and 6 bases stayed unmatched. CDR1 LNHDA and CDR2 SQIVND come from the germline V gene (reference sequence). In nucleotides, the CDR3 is TGTGCCAGTAGCAAGACTAGCGGGGGGTTTGAGACCCAGTACTTC. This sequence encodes CASSKTSGGFETQYF. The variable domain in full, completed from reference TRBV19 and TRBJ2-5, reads DGGITQSPKYLFRKEGQNVTLSCEQNLNHDAMYWYRQDPGQGLRLIYYSQIVNDFQKGDIAEGYSVSREKKESFPLTVTSAQKNPTAFYLCASSKTSGGFETQYFGPGTRLLVL.

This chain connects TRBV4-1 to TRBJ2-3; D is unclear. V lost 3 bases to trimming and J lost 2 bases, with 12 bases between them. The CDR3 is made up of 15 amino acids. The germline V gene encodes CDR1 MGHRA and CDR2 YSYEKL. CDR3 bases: TGCGCCAGCAGCCATGGCTTGGCCTCCACAGATACGCAGTATTTT. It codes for CASSHGLASTDTQYF.

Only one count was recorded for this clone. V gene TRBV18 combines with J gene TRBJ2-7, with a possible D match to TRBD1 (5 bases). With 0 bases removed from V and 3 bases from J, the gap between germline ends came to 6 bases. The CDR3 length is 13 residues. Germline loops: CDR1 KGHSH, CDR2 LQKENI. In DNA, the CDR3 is TGTGCCAGCTCACCACCAGGGGTCTACGAGCAGTACTTC. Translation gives CASSPPGVYEQYF.

CDR3 residues: CASKGGAVTDTQYF. In DNA form, the CDR3 reads TGTGCCAGTAAGGGAGGGGCCGTCACAGATACGCAGTATTTT. The rearrangement links TRBV7-2 to TRBJ2-3, with 7 bases identical to TRBD2. The CDR3 extends over 14 amino acids. V lost 9 bases to trimming and J lost 2 bases; unmatched junction nucleotides: 8. From germline, CDR1 is SGHTA and CDR2 FQGNSA.

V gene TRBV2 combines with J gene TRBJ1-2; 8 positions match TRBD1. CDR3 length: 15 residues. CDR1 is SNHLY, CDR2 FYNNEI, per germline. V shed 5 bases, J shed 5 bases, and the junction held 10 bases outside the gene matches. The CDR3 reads CASSSPGQAKYGYTF. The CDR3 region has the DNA TGTGCCAGCAGTTCCCCGGGACAGGCGAAGTATGGCTACACCTTC. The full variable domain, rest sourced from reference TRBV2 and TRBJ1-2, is EPEVTQTPSHQVTQMGQEVILRCVPISNHLYFYWYRQILGQKVEFLVSFYNNEISEKSEIFDDQFSVERPDGSNFTLKIRSTKLEDSAMYFCASSSPGQAKYGYTFGSGTRLTVV.

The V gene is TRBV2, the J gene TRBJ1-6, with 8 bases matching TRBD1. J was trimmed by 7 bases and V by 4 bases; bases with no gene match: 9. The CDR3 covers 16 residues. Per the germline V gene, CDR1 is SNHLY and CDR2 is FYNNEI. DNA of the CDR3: TGTGCCAGCAGTGCGAATTGGGACAGGCGAAATTCACCCCTCCACTTT. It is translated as CASSANWDRRNSPLHF.

The CDR3 coding sequence is TGTGCCACCAGCCGCTTCGGGACAGGGGATGTGAATGAGCAGTTCTTC. This codes for CATSRFGTGDVNEQFF. The rearrangement joins TRBV15 to TRBJ2-1; TRBD1 aligns across 10 bases. The V gene's germline CDR1 is LNHNV and CDR2 YYDKDF (reference sequence). There are 16 residues in the CDR3. Losses at the gene ends were 5 bases for V and 7 bases for J; bases not matched to a gene: 11.

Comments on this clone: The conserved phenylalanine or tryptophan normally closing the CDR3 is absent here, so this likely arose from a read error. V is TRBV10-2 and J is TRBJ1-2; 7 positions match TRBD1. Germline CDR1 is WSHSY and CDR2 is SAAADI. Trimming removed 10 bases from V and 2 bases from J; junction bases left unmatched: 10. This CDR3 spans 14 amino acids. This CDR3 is CATQRTGSNYGYTL. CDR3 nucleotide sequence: TGCGCCACACAAAGGACAGGATCCAACTATGGCTACACCCTC.

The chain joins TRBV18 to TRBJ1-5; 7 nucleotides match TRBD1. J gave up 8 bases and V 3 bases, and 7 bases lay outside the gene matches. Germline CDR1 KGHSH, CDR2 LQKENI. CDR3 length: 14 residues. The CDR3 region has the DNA TGTGCCAGCTCACCTAACGACAGGGCTGAGCCCCAGCATTTT. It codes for CASSPNDRAEPQHF.

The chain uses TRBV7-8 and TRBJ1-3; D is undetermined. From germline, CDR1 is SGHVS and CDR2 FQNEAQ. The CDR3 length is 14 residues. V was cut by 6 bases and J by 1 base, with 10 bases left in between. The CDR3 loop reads CASRPSASGNTIYF. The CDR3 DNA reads TGTGCCAGCAGACCCTCCGCGTCTGGAAACACCATATATTTT.

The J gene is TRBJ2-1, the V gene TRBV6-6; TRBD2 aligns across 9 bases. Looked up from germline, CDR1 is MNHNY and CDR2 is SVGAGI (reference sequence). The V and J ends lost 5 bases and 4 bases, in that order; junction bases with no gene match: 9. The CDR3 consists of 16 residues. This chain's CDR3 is CASSPTLAGPYNEQFF. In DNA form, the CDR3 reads TGTGCCAGCAGTCCTACCCTAGCGGGGCCTTACAATGAGCAGTTCTTC.

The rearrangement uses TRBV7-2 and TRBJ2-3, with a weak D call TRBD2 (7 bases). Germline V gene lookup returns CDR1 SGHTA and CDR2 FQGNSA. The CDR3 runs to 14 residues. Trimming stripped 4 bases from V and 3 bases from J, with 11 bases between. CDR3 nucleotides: TGTGCCAGCAGCTGGGGGAGGGGGACAGATACGCAGTATTTT. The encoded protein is CASSWGRGTDTQYF.

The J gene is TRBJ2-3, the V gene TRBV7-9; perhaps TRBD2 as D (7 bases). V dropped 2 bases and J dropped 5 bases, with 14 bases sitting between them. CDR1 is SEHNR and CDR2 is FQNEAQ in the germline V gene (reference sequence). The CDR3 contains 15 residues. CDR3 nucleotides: TGTGCCAGCAGCTTAACCGGGGGGCCGGGAGATACGCAGTATTTT. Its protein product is CASSLTGGPGDTQYF.

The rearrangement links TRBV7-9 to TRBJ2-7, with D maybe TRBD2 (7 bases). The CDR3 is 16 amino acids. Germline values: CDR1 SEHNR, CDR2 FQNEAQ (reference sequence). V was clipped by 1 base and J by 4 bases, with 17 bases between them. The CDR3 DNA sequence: TGTGCCAGCAGCTTAGGGGGGCGCGGGGGCCTATACGAGCAGTACTTC. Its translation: CASSLGGRGGLYEQYF.

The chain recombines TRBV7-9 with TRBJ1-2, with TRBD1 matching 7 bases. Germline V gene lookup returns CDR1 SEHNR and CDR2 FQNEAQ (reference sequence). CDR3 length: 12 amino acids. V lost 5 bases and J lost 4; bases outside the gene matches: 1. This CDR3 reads CASSRDSYGYTF. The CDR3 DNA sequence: TGTGCCAGCAGCCGGGACAGCTATGGCTACACCTTC. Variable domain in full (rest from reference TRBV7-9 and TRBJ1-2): DTGVSQNPRHKITKRGQNVTFRCDPISEHNRLYWYRQTLGQGPEFLTYFQNEAQLEKSRLLSDRFSAERPKGSFSTLEIQRTEQGDSAMYLCASSRDSYGYTFGSGTRLTVV.

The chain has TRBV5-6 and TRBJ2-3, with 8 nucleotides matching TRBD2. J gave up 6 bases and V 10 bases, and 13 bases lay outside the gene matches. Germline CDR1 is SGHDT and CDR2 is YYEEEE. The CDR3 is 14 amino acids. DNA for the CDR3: TGTGCCTCTCTCCGGGGGGGACTCGAGGATACGCAGTATTTT. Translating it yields CASLRGGLEDTQYF.

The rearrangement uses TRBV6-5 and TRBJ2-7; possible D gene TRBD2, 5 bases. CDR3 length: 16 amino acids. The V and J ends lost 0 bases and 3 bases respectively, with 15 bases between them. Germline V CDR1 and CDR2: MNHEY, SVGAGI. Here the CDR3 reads CASSYSSAGKGYEQYF. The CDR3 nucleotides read TGTGCCAGCAGTTACTCCTCCGCGGGCAAGGGCTACGAGCAGTACTTC.

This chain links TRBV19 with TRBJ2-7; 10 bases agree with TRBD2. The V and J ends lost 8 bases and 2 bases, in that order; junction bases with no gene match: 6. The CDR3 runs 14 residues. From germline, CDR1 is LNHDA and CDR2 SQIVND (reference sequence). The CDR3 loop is CASQSGGVPYEQYF. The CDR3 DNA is TGTGCCAGTCAAAGCGGGGGGGTTCCCTACGAGCAGTACTTC. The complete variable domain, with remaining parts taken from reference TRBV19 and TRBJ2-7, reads DGGITQSPKYLFRKEGQNVTLSCEQNLNHDAMYWYRQDPGQGLRLIYYSQIVNDFQKGDIAEGYSVSREKKESFPLTVTSAQKNPTAFYLCASQSGGVPYEQYFGPGTRLTVT.

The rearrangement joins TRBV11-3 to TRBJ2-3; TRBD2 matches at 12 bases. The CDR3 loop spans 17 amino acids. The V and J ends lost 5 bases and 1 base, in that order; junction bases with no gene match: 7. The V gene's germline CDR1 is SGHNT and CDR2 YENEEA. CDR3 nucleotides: TGTGCCAGCAGCCAAGGAAGACTAGCGGGAGGCACAGATACGCAGTATTTT. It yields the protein CASSQGRLAGGTDTQYF.

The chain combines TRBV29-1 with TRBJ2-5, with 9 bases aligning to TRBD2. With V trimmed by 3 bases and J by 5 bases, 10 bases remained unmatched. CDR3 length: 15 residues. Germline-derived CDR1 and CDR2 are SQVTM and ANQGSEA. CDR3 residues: CSVERSWRGGETQYF. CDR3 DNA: TGCAGCGTTGAGAGGAGCTGGCGGGGGGGCGAGACCCAGTACTTC.

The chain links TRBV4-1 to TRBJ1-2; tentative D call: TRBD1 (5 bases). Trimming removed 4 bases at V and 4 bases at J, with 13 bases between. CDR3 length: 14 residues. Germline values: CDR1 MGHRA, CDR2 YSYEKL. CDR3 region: CASSPTDGGYGYTF. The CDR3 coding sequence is TGCGCCAGCAGCCCTACGGACGGGGGCTATGGCTACACCTTC.

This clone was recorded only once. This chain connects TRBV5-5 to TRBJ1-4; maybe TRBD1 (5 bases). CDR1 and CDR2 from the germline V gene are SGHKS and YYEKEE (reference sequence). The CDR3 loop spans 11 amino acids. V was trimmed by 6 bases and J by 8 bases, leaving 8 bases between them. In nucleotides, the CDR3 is TGTGCCAGCACCTCAGGGGAAAAACTGTTTTTT. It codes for CASTSGEKLFF.

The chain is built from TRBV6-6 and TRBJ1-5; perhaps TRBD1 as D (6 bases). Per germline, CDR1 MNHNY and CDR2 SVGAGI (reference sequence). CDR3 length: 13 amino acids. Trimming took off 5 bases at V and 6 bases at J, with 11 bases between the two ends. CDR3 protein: CASSNREGQPQHF. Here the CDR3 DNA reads TGTGCCAGCAGTAACAGGGAGGGTCAGCCCCAGCATTTT.